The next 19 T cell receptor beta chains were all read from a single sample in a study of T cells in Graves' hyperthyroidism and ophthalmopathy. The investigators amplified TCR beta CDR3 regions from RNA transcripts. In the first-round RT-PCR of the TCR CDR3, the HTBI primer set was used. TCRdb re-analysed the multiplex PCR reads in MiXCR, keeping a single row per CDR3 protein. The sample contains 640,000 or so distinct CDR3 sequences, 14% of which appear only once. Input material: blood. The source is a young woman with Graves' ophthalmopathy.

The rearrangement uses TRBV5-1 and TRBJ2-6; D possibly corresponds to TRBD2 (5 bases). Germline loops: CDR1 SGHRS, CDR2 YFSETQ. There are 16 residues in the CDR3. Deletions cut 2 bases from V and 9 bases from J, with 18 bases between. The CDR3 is CASSFDGEPPGNVLTF. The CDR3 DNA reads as TGCGCCAGCAGCTTCGACGGGGAGCCCCCCGGCAACGTCCTGACTTTC.

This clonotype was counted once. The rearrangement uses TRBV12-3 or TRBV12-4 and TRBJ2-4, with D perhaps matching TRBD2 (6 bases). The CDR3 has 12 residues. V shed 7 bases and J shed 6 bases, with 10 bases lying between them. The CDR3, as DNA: TGTGCCAGCACCTTCGGGGGAAACATTCAGTACTTC. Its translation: CASTFGGNIQYF.

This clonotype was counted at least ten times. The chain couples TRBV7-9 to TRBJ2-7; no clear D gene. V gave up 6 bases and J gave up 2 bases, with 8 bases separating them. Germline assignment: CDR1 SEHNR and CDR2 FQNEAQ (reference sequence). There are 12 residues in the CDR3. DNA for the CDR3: TGTGCCAGCAGGCAGTCAACCTACGAGCAGTACTTC. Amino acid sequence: CASRQSTYEQYF.

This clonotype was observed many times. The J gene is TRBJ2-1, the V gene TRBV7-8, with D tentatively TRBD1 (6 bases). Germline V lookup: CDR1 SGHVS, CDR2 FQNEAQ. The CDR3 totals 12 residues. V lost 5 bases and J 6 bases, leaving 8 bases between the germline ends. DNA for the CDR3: TGTGCCAGCAGCCCGACAGGCAATGAGCAGTTCTTC. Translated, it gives CASSPTGNEQFF.

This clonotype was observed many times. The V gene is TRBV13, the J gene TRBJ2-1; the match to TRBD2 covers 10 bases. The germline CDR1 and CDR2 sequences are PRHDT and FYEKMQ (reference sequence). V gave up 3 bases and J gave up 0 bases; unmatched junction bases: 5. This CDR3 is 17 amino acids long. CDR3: CASSFRTSGRSYNEQFF. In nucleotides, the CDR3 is TGTGCCAGCAGCTTTCGGACTAGCGGACGCTCCTACAATGAGCAGTTCTTC.

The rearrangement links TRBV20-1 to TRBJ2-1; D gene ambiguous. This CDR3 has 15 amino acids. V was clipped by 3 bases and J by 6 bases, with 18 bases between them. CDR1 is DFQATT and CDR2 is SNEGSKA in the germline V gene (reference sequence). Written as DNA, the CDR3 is TGCAGTGCTAGTCCAAACAATTGGGCGTTCAATGAGCAGTTCTTC. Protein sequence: CSASPNNWAFNEQFF.

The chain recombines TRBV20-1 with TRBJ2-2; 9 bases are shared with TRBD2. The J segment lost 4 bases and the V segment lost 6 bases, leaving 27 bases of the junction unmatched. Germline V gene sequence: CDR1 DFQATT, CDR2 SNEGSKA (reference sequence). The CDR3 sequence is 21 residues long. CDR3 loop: CSARLLAGRQFSRGGTGELFF. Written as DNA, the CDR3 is TGCAGTGCCCGACTTCTAGCGGGACGTCAATTCAGTCGGGGGGGCACCGGGGAGCTGTTTTTT.

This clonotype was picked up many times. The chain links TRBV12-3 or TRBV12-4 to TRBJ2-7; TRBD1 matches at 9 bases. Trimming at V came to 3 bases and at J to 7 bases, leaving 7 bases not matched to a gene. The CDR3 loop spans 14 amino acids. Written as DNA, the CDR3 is TGTGCCAGCAGTTTGCCCGGACAGGGGAATGAGCAGTACTTC. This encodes CASSLPGQGNEQYF.

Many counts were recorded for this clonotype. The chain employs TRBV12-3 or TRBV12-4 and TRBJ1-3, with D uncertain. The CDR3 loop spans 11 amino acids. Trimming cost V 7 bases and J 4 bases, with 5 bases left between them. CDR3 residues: CASIGGNTIYF. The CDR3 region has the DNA TGTGCCAGCATAGGGGGAAACACCATATATTTT.

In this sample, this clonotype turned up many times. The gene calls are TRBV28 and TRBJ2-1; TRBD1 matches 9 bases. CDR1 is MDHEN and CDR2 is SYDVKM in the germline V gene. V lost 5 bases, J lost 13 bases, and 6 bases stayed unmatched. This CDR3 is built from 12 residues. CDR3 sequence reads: CASSRQGVRQFF. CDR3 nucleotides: TGTGCCAGCAGTCGACAGGGGGTTCGACAGTTCTTC.

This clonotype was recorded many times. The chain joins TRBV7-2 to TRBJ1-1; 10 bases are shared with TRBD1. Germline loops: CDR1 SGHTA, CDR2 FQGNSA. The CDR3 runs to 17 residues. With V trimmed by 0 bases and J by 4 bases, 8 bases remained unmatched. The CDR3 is CASSLARDRGRSTEAFF. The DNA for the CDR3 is TGTGCCAGCAGCTTAGCGCGCGACAGGGGGCGTAGCACTGAAGCTTTCTTT.

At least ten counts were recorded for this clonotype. The CDR3 here is CASSERGLAVHQHYEQYF. Written as DNA, the CDR3 is TGTGCCAGCAGTGAAAGGGGACTAGCGGTCCATCAACATTACGAGCAGTACTTC. The rearrangement links TRBV6-1 to TRBJ2-7; 11 nucleotides line up with TRBD2. Germline V gene lookup returns CDR1 MNHNS and CDR2 SASEGT. J lost 4 bases, V lost 2 bases, and 13 bases had no gene match. This CDR3 is built from 18 residues.

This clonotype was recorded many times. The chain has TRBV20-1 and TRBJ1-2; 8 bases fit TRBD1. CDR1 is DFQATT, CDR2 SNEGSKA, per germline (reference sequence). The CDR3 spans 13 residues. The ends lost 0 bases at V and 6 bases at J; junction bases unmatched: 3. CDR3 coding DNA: TGCAGTGCTAGAGACAGGGGGCACAATGGCTACACCTTC. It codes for CSARDRGHNGYTF.

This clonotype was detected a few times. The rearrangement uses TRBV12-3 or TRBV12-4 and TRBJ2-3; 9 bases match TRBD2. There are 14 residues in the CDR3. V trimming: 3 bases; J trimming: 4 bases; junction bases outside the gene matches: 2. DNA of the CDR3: TGTGCCAGCAGTTTTAGCGGGAGTGCAGATACGCAGTATTTT. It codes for CASSFSGSADTQYF.

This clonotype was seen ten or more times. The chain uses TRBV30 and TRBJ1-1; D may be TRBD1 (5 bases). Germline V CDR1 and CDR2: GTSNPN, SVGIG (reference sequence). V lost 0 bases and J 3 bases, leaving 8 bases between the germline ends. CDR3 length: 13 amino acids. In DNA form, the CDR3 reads TGTGCCTGGAGTGTACAGGCGTACACTGAAGCTTTCTTT. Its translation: CAWSVQAYTEAFF.

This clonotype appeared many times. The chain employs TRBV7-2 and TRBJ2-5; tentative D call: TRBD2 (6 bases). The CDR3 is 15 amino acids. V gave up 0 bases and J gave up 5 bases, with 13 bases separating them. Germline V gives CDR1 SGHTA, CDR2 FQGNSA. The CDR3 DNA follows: TGTGCCAGCAGCTTAGCCACAGCAGGAGGGGAGACCCAGTACTTC. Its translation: CASSLATAGGETQYF. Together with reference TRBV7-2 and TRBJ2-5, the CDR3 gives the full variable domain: GAGVSQSPSNKVTEKGKDVELRCDPISGHTALYWYRQSLGQGLEFLIYFQGNSAPDKSGLPSDRFSAERTGGSVSTLTIQRTQQEDSAVYLCASSLATAGGETQYFGPGTRLLVL.

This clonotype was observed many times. The CDR3 sequence: CASSLAGTRGQPQHF. CDR3 DNA: TGTGCCAGCAGCTTAGCGGGAACCCGGGGCCAGCCCCAGCATTTT. V and J are TRBV7-2 and TRBJ1-5; tentative D call: TRBD1 (5 bases). The CDR3 runs 15 residues. CDR1 and CDR2 (germline): SGHTA, FQGNSA. Trimming took off 0 bases at V and 7 bases at J, with 13 bases between the two ends.

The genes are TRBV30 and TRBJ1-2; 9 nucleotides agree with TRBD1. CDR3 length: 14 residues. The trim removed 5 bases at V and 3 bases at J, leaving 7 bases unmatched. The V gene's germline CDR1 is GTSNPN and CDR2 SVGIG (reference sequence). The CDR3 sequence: CAWAYRDRDYGYTF. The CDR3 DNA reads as TGTGCCTGGGCTTACCGGGACAGGGACTATGGCTACACCTTC. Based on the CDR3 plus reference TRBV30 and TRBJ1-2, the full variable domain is SQTIHQWPATLVQPVGSPLSLECTVEGTSNPNLYWYRQAAGRGLQLLFYSVGIGQISSEVPQNLSASRPQDRQFILSSKKLLLSDSGFYLCAWAYRDRDYGYTFGSGTRLTVV.

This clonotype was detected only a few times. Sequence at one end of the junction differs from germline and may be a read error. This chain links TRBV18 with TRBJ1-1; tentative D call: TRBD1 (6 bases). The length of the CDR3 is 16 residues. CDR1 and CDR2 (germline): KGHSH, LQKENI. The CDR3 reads CASPPPSRGLNTEAFF. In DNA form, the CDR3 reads TGTGCCAGCCCACCACCGAGTCGGGGGCTGAACACTGAAGCTTTCTTT.